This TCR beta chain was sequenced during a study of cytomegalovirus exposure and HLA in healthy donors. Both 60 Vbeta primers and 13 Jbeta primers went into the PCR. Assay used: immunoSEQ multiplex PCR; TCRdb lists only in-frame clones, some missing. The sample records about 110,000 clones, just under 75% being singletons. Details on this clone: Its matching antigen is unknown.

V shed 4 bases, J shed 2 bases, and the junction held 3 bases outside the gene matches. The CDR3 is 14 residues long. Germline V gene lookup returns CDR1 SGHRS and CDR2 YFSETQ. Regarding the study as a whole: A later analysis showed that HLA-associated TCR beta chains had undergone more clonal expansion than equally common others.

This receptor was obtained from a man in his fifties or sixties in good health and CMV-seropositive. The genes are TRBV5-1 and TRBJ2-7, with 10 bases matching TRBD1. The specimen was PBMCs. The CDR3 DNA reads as TGCGCCAGCAGCAAAGGACAGGGGGCCTACGAGCAGTACTTC. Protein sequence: CASSKGQGAYEQYF.